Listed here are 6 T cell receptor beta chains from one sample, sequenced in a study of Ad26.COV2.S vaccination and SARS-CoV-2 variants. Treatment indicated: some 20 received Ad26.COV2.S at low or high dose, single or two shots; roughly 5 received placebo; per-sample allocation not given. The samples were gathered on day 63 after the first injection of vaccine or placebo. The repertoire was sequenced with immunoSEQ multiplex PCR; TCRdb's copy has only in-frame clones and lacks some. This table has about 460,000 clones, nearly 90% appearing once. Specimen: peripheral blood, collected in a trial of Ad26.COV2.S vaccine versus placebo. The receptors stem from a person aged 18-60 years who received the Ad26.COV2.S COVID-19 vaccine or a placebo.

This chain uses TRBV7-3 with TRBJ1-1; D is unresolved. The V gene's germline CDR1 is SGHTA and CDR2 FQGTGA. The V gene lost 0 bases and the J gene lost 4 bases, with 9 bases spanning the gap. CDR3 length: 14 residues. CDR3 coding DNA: TGTGCCAGCAGCTTAACTCCCTTAACCACTGAAGCTTTCTTT. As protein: CASSLTPLTTEAFF.

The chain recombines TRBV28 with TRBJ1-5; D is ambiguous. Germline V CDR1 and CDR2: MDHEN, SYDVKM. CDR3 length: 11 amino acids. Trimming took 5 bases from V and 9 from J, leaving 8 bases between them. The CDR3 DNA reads TGTGCCAGCAGTCAGGAGTTGCCCCAGCATTTT. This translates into CASSQELPQHF.

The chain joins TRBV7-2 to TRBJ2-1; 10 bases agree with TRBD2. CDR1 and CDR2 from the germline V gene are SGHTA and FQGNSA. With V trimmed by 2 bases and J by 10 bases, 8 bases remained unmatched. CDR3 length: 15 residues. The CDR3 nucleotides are TGTGCCAGCAGCTTATGGAGCGGGGGGGCGTCCGAGCAGTTCTTC. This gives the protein CASSLWSGGASEQFF. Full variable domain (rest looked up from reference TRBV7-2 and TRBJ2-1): GAGVSQSPSNKVTEKGKDVELRCDPISGHTALYWYRQSLGQGLEFLIYFQGNSAPDKSGLPSDRFSAERTGGSVSTLTIQRTQQEDSAVYLCASSLWSGGASEQFFGPGTRLTVL.

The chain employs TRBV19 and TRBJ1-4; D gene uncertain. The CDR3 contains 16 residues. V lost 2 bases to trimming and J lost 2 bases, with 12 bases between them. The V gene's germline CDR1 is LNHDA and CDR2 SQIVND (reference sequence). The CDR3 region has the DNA TGTGCCAGTAGTATAATGCCGACACCGACTAATGAAAAACTGTTTTTT. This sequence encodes CASSIMPTPTNEKLFF.

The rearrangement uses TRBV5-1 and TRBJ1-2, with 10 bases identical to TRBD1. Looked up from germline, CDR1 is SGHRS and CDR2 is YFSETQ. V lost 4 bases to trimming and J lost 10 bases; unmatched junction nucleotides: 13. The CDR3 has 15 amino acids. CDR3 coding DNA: TGCGCCAGCAGCCTGACGCCCGGGACAGGGGCGGTCTACACCTTC. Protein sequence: CASSLTPGTGAVYTF.

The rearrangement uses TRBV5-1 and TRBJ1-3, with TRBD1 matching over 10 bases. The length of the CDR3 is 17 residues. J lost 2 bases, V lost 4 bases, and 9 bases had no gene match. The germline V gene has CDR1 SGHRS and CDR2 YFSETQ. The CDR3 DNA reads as TGCGCCAGCAGCCCACGGGGACAGGGGAAAGCTGGAAACACCATATATTTT. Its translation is CASSPRGQGKAGNTIYF.